This TCR beta chain was sequenced during a study of blood T cells in healthy people across ages. Broader study findings: Donor CMV status, an unknown factor, possibly confounded changes in expanded clonotypes.

A J-beta primer mix and a sample-barcoded 5' primer were used in a second PCR of about 7 to 11 cycles. Every cDNA molecule carried a tag from a template-switch adaptor bearing 12 random nucleotides. TCRdb called the 5' RACE reads again in MiXCR, with one record for every CDR3 protein. The sample includes around 870,000 distinct CDR3 sequences, 29% of them seen just once. A word on this clonotype: What it binds is unknown.

CDR3 length: 11 residues. Unmatched junction bases numbered 3, after V lost 7 bases and J lost 5 bases. Germline V lookup: CDR1 SQVTM, CDR2 ANQGSEA. The sequence was obtained from an elderly woman in good health. The sequenced sample was blood. This rearrangement joins TRBV29-1 to TRBJ2-7, with TRBD1 matching over 9 bases. This CDR3 reads CSGWTGDEQYF. CDR3 coding DNA: TGCAGCGGCTGGACAGGGGACGAGCAGTACTTC.